Presented here are 10 T cell receptor beta chains from one specimen sequenced in a study of cytomegalovirus exposure and HLA in healthy donors. Method: immunoSEQ multiplex PCR; TCRdb's copy keeps in-frame clones and lacks some. The table shows 300,000 to 450,000 clones, with around 86% occurring only once. The sample consisted of PBMCs. The receptors stem from a woman aged 18-35 years in good health and CMV-seronegative.

This clone was detected only a few times. The CDR3 reads CASSQGQVYTF. The CDR3 nucleotides read TGTGCCAGCAGCCAGGGACAAGTTTACACCTTC. This sequence joins TRBV6-5 and TRBJ1-2; D is perhaps TRBD1 (6 bases). Trimming cost V 6 bases and J 11 bases, with 13 bases left between them. CDR3 size: 11 residues. From germline, CDR1 is MNHEY and CDR2 SVGAGI.

Only one count was recorded for this clone. The chain recombines TRBV25-1 with TRBJ2-3, with 9 positions matching TRBD2. With 4 bases clipped from V and 3 bases from J, the junction kept 2 bases outside the gene matches. Germline CDR1 and CDR2: MGHDK and SYGVNS. The CDR3 has 14 amino acids. CDR3 region: CASSGSGSTDTQYF. CDR3 DNA: TGTGCCAGCAGTGGTAGCGGGAGTACAGATACGCAGTATTTT.

This chain uses TRBV5-1 with TRBJ1-1, with 7 bases that match TRBD1. V lost 0 bases, J lost 2 bases, and 7 bases stayed unmatched. Looked up from germline, CDR1 is SGHRS and CDR2 is YFSETQ. This CDR3 is built from 16 residues. CDR3 in amino acids: CASSLATTGRNTEAFF. The CDR3 DNA follows: TGCGCCAGCAGCTTGGCCACGACAGGGAGAAACACTGAAGCTTTCTTT.

The V gene is TRBV4-1, the J gene TRBJ2-3; D may be TRBD2 (7 bases). The CDR3 spans 15 residues. The V gene lost 3 bases and the J gene lost 4 bases, with 14 bases spanning the gap. Per germline, CDR1 MGHRA and CDR2 YSYEKL. CDR3 amino acids: CASSHNGGPADTQYF. DNA of the CDR3: TGCGCCAGCAGCCATAACGGGGGGCCTGCAGATACGCAGTATTTT.

This sequence joins TRBV7-2 and TRBJ1-2; 8 nucleotides agree with TRBD1. Losses at the gene ends were 3 bases for V and 5 bases for J; bases not matched to a gene: 5. Looked up from germline, CDR1 is SGHTA and CDR2 is FQGNSA. This CDR3 is 14 amino acids long. The CDR3 nucleotides are TGTGCCAGCAGCTTGGCAGGGGGCGCATATGGCTACACCTTC. Translated: CASSLAGGAYGYTF.

The chain couples TRBV18 to TRBJ1-5, with D tentatively TRBD1 (5 bases). Germline V gene sequence: CDR1 KGHSH, CDR2 LQKENI. V shed 0 bases and J shed 8 bases, with 11 bases lying between them. This CDR3 region has 14 residues. In DNA form, the CDR3 reads TGTGCCAGCTCACCACCCCGGGGGTGGGAGCCCCAGCATTTT. Amino acids: CASSPPRGWEPQHF.

V is TRBV5-1 and J is TRBJ1-1; TRBD1 matches at 9 bases. Trimming took 5 bases from V and 4 from J; bases not matched to a gene: 6. Per the germline V gene, CDR1 is SGHRS and CDR2 is YFSETQ. The CDR3 totals 14 residues. The CDR3 loop reads CASRSQGAGTEAFF. The DNA for the CDR3 is TGCGCCAGCAGATCACAGGGGGCCGGCACTGAAGCTTTCTTT.

This clone was counted a single time. The chain couples TRBV11-2 to TRBJ2-3, with 7 bases lining up with TRBD1. V was clipped by 1 base and J by 1 base; unmatched bases: 14. Germline CDR1 SGHAT, CDR2 FQNNGV. The CDR3 contains 19 residues. The CDR3 here is CASSLAGGQGVVGTDTQYF. The CDR3, as DNA: TGTGCCAGCAGCTTAGCGGGTGGGCAGGGGGTCGTCGGCACAGATACGCAGTATTTT.

The chain couples TRBV5-1 to TRBJ1-1; tentative D call: TRBD1 (6 bases). V was shortened by 4 bases and J by 12 bases, with 19 bases between the two germline ends. Looked up from germline, CDR1 is SGHRS and CDR2 is YFSETQ. This CDR3 is built from 13 residues. In DNA, the CDR3 is TGCGCCAGCAGCCTTCGATACCGGACAGAATCTTTCTTT. Its protein is CASSLRYRTESFF.

The chain couples TRBV13 to TRBJ2-7, with D possibly TRBD2 on 6 matching bases. CDR1 and CDR2 (germline): PRHDT, FYEKMQ (reference sequence). The CDR3 covers 12 residues. V lost 5 bases to trimming and J lost 4 bases, with 9 bases between them. The CDR3 nucleotides read TGTGCCAGCAGCCACCGGGGGTACGAGCAGTACTTC. It is translated as CASSHRGYEQYF.